This T cell receptor delta chain is from a study of Vδ1+ human thymocytes. General study findings and limits: Highly polyclonal TRG and TRD repertoires with Gaussian CDR3 length distributions appeared in thymus. Around a fifth of thymic delta-chain sequences were Vdelta2, with few Vdelta3, unlike blood Vdelta1+ controls.

The template was reverse-transcribed extracted RNA. CDR3 amplicons came from multiplex PCR with pooled V-gene forward and constant-region reverse primers. TCRdb applied CATT to the multiplex PCR reads for clone calling. The table lists around 23,000 delta-chain clones, more than 6.5% of them singletons. As regards this clone: Antigen unknown.

Germline CDR1 is TSWWSYY and CDR2 is QGS. Trimming removed 2 bases from V and 0 bases from J, with 10 bases in between. This CDR3 has 15 amino acids. The chain couples TRDV1 to TRDJ1; no clear D. The source of this sequence is a girl in the first two years of life who had congenital heart surgery. Specimen: Vdelta1+ gamma-delta thymocytes from the thymus. Subset given: FACS-sorted CD3+ TCRalphabeta- TCRVdelta1+ TCRVdelta2- thymocytes. CDR3 nucleotides: TGTGCTCTTGGGGAAACCCGAGGATACACCGATAAACTCATCTTT. Protein product: CALGETRGYTDKLIF.